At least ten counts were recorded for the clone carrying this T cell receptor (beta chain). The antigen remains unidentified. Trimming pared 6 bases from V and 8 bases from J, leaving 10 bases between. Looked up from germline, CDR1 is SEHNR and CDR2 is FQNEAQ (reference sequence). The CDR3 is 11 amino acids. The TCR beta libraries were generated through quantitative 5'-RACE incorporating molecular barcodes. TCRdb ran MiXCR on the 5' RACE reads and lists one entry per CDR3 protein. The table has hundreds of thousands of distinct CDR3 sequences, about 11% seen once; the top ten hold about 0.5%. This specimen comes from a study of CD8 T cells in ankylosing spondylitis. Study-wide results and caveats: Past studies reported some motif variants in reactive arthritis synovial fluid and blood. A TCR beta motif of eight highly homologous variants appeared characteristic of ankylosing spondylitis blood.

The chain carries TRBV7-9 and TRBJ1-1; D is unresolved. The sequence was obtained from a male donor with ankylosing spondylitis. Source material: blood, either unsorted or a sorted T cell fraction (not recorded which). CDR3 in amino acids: CASSLAGEAFF. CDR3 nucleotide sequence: TGTGCCAGCAGTTTGGCGGGAGAAGCTTTCTTT.